The 2 T cell receptor beta chains below were found in one sample sequenced in a study of identical twins (dated by TCRdb to 2015 to 2016). Receptor libraries were prepared by 5' RACE. The sequencer listed for this sample is Illumina HiSeq 2000. TCRdb reprocessing: public reads trimmed at Q25 with fastp, clones called with MiXCR, in-frame beta chains kept. Rows are unified per CDR3 protein, each entry keeping the most common DNA and genes. The sample table holds around 650,000 distinct CDR3 sequences, of which 7.1% were seen once. The ten largest clonotypes hold around 1.6% of the sample. This sample also appeared in a second study, on yellow fever vaccine responses in identical twins.

The sample consisted of PBMCs. The receptor source for this set is a woman younger than 30 in good health.

This clonotype was seen many times. This chain links TRBV6-4 with TRBJ2-1, with 9 nucleotides matching TRBD2. The CDR3 spans 15 residues. The germline V gene encodes CDR1 MRHNA and CDR2 SNTAGT. V trimming: 4 bases; J trimming: 4 bases; junction bases outside the gene matches: 5. For the CDR3, the DNA is TGTGCCAGCAGTGCGGGACTAGCAATTTACAATGAGCAGTTCTTC. Amino acids: CASSAGLAIYNEQFF.

This clonotype has more than one count but fewer than ten. V usage is TRBV7-9 and J usage is TRBJ2-6, with 8 bases that match TRBD2. CDR3 size: 17 residues. The V and J ends lost 1 base and 3 bases, in that order; junction bases with no gene match: 5. The germline gives CDR1 SEHNR, CDR2 FQNEAQ (reference sequence). The DNA for the CDR3 is TGTGCCAGCAGCTTAGAGGGACTAGTCTATGGGGCCAACGTCCTGACTTTC. This codes for CASSLEGLVYGANVLTF. Looking up the rest from reference TRBV7-9 and TRBJ2-6 gives the full variable domain: DTGVSQNPRHKITKRGQNVTFRCDPISEHNRLYWYRQTLGQGPEFLTYFQNEAQLEKSRLLSDRFSAERPKGSFSTLEIQRTEQGDSAMYLCASSLEGLVYGANVLTFGAGSRLTVL.